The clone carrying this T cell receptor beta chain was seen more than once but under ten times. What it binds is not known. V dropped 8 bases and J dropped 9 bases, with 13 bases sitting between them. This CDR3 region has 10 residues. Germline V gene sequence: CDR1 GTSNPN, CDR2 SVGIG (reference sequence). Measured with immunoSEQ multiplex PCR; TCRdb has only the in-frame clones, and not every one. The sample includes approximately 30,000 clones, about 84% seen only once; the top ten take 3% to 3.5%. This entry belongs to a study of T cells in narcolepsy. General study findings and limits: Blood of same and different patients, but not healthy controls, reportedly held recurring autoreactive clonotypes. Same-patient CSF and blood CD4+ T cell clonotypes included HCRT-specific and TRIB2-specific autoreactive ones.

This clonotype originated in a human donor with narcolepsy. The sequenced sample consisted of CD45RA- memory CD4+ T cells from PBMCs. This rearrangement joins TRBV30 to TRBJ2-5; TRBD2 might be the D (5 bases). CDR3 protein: CAVELDSQYF. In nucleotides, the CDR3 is TGTGCCGTAGAATTGGACTCCCAGTACTTC.